This T cell receptor beta chain was sequenced for a study of T cell responses to AZD1222 COVID-19 vaccine. Study-level points and caveats: Targets within unmutated variant regions were reportedly found for nearly half of spike-specific TCRs. Repertoire sampling occurred only after the peak T cell response.

The CDR3 covers 16 residues. V dropped 2 bases and J dropped 4 bases, with 17 bases sitting between them. CDR1 ENHRY and CDR2 SYGVKD come from the germline V gene. TCRdb's copy holds only in-frame clones and misses some; the assay was immunoSEQ multiplex PCR. The data show over 100,000 clones, 80% to 90% seen once. Points on this clone: Its antigen is as yet unknown.

The V call is TRBV10-3, the J call TRBJ2-5; D is perhaps TRBD1 or TRBD2 (5 bases each). The source is an adult in good health. The sequenced sample was peripheral blood, obtained on day 0 of AZD1222 vaccination. In DNA form, the CDR3 reads TGTGCCATCAGTGAGAGCGGAGGCAGGGTGGGAGAGACCCAGTACTTC. As protein: CAISESGGRVGETQYF.